The 24 T cell receptor beta chains presented below share a single source sample, sequenced in a study of T cell responses to AZD1222 COVID-19 vaccine. Using immunoSEQ multiplex PCR, the repertoire was profiled, and TCRdb retains in-frame clones only, with some absent. The repertoire has about 100,000 clones, roughly 89% of them found once; the top ten carry roughly a fifth. This specimen was peripheral blood, taken on day 0 of AZD1222 vaccination. Receptors originate from an adult in good health.

The V gene is TRBV4-3, the J gene TRBJ2-1, with D perhaps matching TRBD2 (5 bases). CDR1 and CDR2 from the germline V gene are LGHNA and YSLEER. Trimming stripped 0 bases from V and 5 bases from J, with 8 bases between. This CDR3 contains 14 residues. The CDR3 region has the DNA TGCGCCAGCAGCCAAGATATGCGGGACAATGAGCAGTTCTTC. This codes for CASSQDMRDNEQFF.

V usage is TRBV29-1 and J usage is TRBJ2-7, with D uncertain. The CDR3 is 14 residues long. The germline V and J ends were trimmed by 6 bases and 2 bases, with 17 bases remaining between them. The V gene's germline CDR1 is SQVTM and CDR2 ANQGSEA. The CDR3 loop is CSVALSAATYEQYF. As DNA, the CDR3 is TGCAGCGTCGCCCTTTCGGCAGCGACCTACGAGCAGTACTTC.

The V and J genes are TRBV5-1 and TRBJ1-1; maybe TRBD1 (6 bases). CDR1 is SGHRS, CDR2 YFSETQ, per germline. With 5 bases removed from V and 0 bases from J, the gap between germline ends came to 17 bases. The CDR3 totals 16 residues. For the CDR3, the DNA is TGCGCCAGCAGAAAGGAAGGGGGATACTTGAACACTGAAGCTTTCTTT. It encodes CASRKEGGYLNTEAFF.

J is TRBJ2-7 and V is TRBV5-8; D not certain. In germline, CDR1 is SGHTS, CDR2 YDEGEE. CDR3 size: 15 residues. V shed 5 bases and J shed 3 bases, with 18 bases lying between them. The CDR3 DNA reads as TGTGCCAGCAGGTCGGTAAAGCGAGCCCTCTACGAGCAGTACTTC. This encodes CASRSVKRALYEQYF.

The V and J genes are TRBV7-2 and TRBJ1-2; D is undetermined. The CDR3 spans 13 residues. Trimming left V 0 bases short and J 4 bases short, with 6 bases between. The germline V gene has CDR1 SGHTA and CDR2 FQGNSA. In DNA, the CDR3 is TGTGCCAGCAGCTTAGCTCCCACCTATGGCTACACCTTC. Its protein product is CASSLAPTYGYTF.

The CDR3 region has the DNA TGTGCCAGCAGCTTAATGGGCAGCGGGCCGGCTGGGGAGCTGTTTTTT. It encodes CASSLMGSGPAGELFF. This chain uses TRBV7-2 with TRBJ2-2; D possibly corresponds to TRBD2 (6 bases). CDR1 is SGHTA, CDR2 FQGNSA, per germline. V lost 2 bases to trimming and J lost 8 bases, with 18 bases between them. This CDR3 comprises 16 residues. Complete variable domain (other parts from reference TRBV7-2 and TRBJ2-2): GAGVSQSPSNKVTEKGKDVELRCDPISGHTALYWYRQSLGQGLEFLIYFQGNSAPDKSGLPSDRFSAERTGGSVSTLTIQRTQQEDSAVYLCASSLMGSGPAGELFFGEGSRLTVL.

The chain has TRBV6-2 or TRBV6-3 and TRBJ1-5, with D possibly TRBD1 on 5 matching bases. The germline gives CDR1 MNHEY, CDR2 SVGEGT. V was shortened by 2 bases and J by 1 base, with 12 bases between the two germline ends. The CDR3 spans 16 residues. The CDR3 region is CASSYVAGRSNQPQHF. CDR3 bases: TGTGCCAGCAGTTACGTTGCGGGGCGGAGCAATCAGCCCCAGCATTTT.

The CDR3 nucleotides read TGTGCCAGCAGCCCCCCGTCCGGACTAGCGGGAAGCTCCTACGAGCAGTACTTC. This gives the protein CASSPPSGLAGSSYEQYF. The chain links TRBV5-6 to TRBJ2-7; 12 nucleotides align to TRBD2. CDR3 size: 18 residues. The junction had 11 bases not matched to a gene; V was cut back by 4 bases and J by 0 bases. Per germline, CDR1 SGHDT and CDR2 YYEEEE.

The chain carries TRBV5-1 and TRBJ2-7, with D possibly TRBD1 on 6 matching bases. The V and J ends lost 0 bases and 4 bases respectively, with 11 bases between them. CDR3 length: 14 residues. The germline V gene encodes CDR1 SGHRS and CDR2 YFSETQ. In DNA form, the CDR3 reads TGCGCCAGCAGCTTGGGACAGGACCCTTACGAGCAGTACTTC. This gives the protein CASSLGQDPYEQYF.

This chain joins TRBV6-2 or TRBV6-3 and TRBJ1-1; 7 bases fit TRBD1. The CDR3 sequence is 13 residues long. V lost 4 bases and J lost 7; bases outside the gene matches: 6. The germline gives CDR1 MNHEY, CDR2 SVGEGT. CDR3: CASSWTGPIEAFF. In DNA, the CDR3 is TGTGCCAGCAGTTGGACAGGACCAATTGAAGCTTTCTTT.

This clone was seen a single time. The V gene is TRBV12-3 or TRBV12-4, the J gene TRBJ1-4; weak D call: TRBD1 (6 bases). The V end was cut by 5 bases, the J end by 8 bases, with 9 bases between. This CDR3 contains 12 residues. CDR3 sequence: CASSRRGEKLFF. The CDR3 DNA reads TGTGCCAGCAGTCGAAGGGGGGAAAAACTGTTTTTT.

The rearrangement joins TRBV29-1 to TRBJ2-5; possible D gene TRBD1, 6 bases. Germline assignment: CDR1 SQVTM and CDR2 ANQGSEA. The length of the CDR3 is 15 residues. The V end lost 4 bases, the J end lost 1 base, and 16 bases lay between the germline ends. The CDR3 DNA reads TGCAGCGTTGTTTGGACCCGGGACATCCAAGAGACCCAGTACTTC. It yields the protein CSVVWTRDIQETQYF. The full variable domain, completed using reference TRBV29-1 and TRBJ2-5, is SAVISQKPSRDICQRGTSLTIQCQVDSQVTMMFWYRQQPGQSLTLIATANQGSEATYESGFVIDKFPISRPNLTFSTLTVSNMSPEDSSIYLCSVVWTRDIQETQYFGPGTRLLVL.

The gene calls are TRBV12-3 or TRBV12-4 and TRBJ1-1, with 8 bases aligning to TRBD1. The CDR3 is 12 amino acids. The J segment lost 11 bases and the V segment lost 5 bases, leaving 7 bases of the junction unmatched. The CDR3 nucleotides are TGTGCCAGCAGTGGACAGGGCTGGAGGGCTTTCTTT. Translating it yields CASSGQGWRAFF.

V is TRBV2 and J is TRBJ1-1, with a possible D match to TRBD1 (6 bases). Germline CDR1 reads SNHLY; CDR2 reads FYNNEI. The V and J ends lost 2 bases and 6 bases respectively, with 13 bases between them. This CDR3 is built from 14 residues. As DNA, the CDR3 is TGTGCCAGCAGTGAACTTGGGGCAGGGGCTGAAGCTTTCTTT. Protein product: CASSELGAGAEAFF.

Remarks on this clone: At one boundary the junction diverges from the germline segment, which might be a read error. V gene TRBV2 combines with J gene TRBJ1-3; D is possibly TRBD1 (6 bases). The CDR3 is 19 residues long. CDR1 is SNHLY, CDR2 FYNNEI, per germline. The CDR3 protein is CASNEQGSRVLSGRNTIYF. CDR3 in DNA: TGTGCCAGCAATGAACAGGGCAGTAGAGTACTCTCTGGAAGAAACACCATATATTTT. Combining the CDR3 with reference TRBV2 and TRBJ1-3 gives the whole variable domain EPEVTQTPSHQVTQMGQEVILRCVPISNHLYFYWYRQILGQKVEFLVSFYNNEISEKSEIFDDQFSVERPDGSNFTLKIRSTKLEDSAMYFCASNEQGSRVLSGRNTIYFGEGSWLTVV.

The V gene is TRBV5-1, the J gene TRBJ2-2, with D possibly matching TRBD2 (6 bases). The CDR3 consists of 18 residues. The ends were cut back, 4 bases at V and 2 bases at J, with 21 bases in the middle. Germline CDR1 is SGHRS and CDR2 is YFSETQ. CDR3 region: CASSQGLGSGLNTGELFF. The CDR3 nucleotides read TGCGCCAGCAGCCAAGGTTTAGGGAGCGGGCTTAACACCGGGGAGCTGTTTTTT.

The chain couples TRBV30 to TRBJ2-3, with unresolved D. V dropped 3 bases and J dropped 3 bases, with 13 bases sitting between them. Germline V gene sequence: CDR1 GTSNPN, CDR2 SVGIG (reference sequence). The CDR3 consists of 14 residues. This CDR3 is CAWRGARWTDTQYF. In DNA form, the CDR3 reads TGTGCCTGGAGAGGAGCGAGGTGGACAGATACGCAGTATTTT.

The rearrangement uses TRBV5-1 and TRBJ2-3, with a weak D call TRBD1 (5 bases). Looked up from germline, CDR1 is SGHRS and CDR2 is YFSETQ. V lost 4 bases and J lost 0, with 15 bases in between. This CDR3 has 16 residues. CDR3 residues: CASSPPTVTSTDTQYF. The CDR3 DNA sequence: TGCGCCAGCAGCCCCCCGACAGTGACTAGCACAGATACGCAGTATTTT.

CDR3 nucleotide sequence: TGTGCCTGGAGTGTAGGAATAGGAGGGGCTCCGGGCAATCAGCCCCAGCATTTT. Its translation: CAWSVGIGGAPGNQPQHF. The chain couples TRBV30 to TRBJ1-5, with a weak D call TRBD1 (5 bases). The length of the CDR3 is 18 residues. V gave up 0 bases and J gave up 2 bases, with 20 bases separating them. Germline loops: CDR1 GTSNPN, CDR2 SVGIG (reference sequence).

This clone was found a few times. The gene calls are TRBV6-2 or TRBV6-3 and TRBJ1-5; D ambiguous. The CDR3 contains 16 residues. Looked up from germline, CDR1 is MNHEY and CDR2 is SVGEGT. V shed 0 bases and J shed 1 base, with 10 bases lying between them. The CDR3 protein is CASSYSTGYSNQPQHF. DNA of the CDR3: TGTGCCAGCAGTTACTCGACGGGTTACAGCAATCAGCCCCAGCATTTT.

The chain employs TRBV11-3 and TRBJ2-7; TRBD2 might be the D (6 bases). The germline CDR1 and CDR2 sequences are SGHNT and YENEEA. There are 15 residues in the CDR3. V lost 5 bases to trimming and J lost 2 bases, with 16 bases between them. CDR3 sequence (DNA): TGTGCCAGCAGCCCCCTCGGTGCGGGGCCCTACGAGCAGTACTTC. Translation: CASSPLGAGPYEQYF.

This chain links TRBV7-2 with TRBJ2-3; 7 nucleotides match TRBD2. V gave up 7 bases and J gave up 1 base; unmatched junction bases: 11. Germline V gives CDR1 SGHTA, CDR2 FQGNSA. CDR3 length: 16 residues. The CDR3, as DNA: TGTGCCAGCACCGTTACGAGCGGGGCGGGCACAGATACGCAGTATTTT. It translates to CASTVTSGAGTDTQYF.

V gene TRBV27 combines with J gene TRBJ2-7; 7 nucleotides align to TRBD1. The CDR3 extends over 17 amino acids. The germline V gene encodes CDR1 MNHEY and CDR2 SMNVEV (reference sequence). Trimming removed 3 bases from V and 0 bases from J; junction bases left unmatched: 11. The DNA of the CDR3 is TGTGCCAGCAGTTTCCAGGGTTACAGGGGTAGCTCCTACGAGCAGTACTTC. It is translated as CASSFQGYRGSSYEQYF.

V and J are TRBV11-3 and TRBJ2-3, with 8 positions matching TRBD2. This CDR3 is built from 15 residues. Germline CDR1 SGHNT, CDR2 YENEEA. Losses at the gene ends were 3 bases for V and 3 bases for J; bases not matched to a gene: 5. CDR3 residues: CASSFRGGLTDTQYF. The CDR3 DNA reads TGTGCCAGCAGCTTTCGGGGGGGCCTGACAGATACGCAGTATTTT.